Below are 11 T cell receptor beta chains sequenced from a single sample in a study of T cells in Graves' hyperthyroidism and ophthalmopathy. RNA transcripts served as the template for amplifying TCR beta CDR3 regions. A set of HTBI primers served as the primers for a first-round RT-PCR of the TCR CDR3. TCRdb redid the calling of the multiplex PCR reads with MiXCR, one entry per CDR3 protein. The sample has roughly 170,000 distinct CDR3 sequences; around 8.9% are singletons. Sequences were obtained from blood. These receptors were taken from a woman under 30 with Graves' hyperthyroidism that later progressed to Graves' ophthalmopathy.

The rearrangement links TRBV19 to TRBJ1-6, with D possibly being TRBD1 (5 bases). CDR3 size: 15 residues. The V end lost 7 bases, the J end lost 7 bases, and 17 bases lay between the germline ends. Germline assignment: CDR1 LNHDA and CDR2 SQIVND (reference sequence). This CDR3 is CASKEQVLYNSPLHF. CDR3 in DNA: TGTGCCAGTAAGGAACAGGTTCTTTACAATTCACCCCTCCACTTT.

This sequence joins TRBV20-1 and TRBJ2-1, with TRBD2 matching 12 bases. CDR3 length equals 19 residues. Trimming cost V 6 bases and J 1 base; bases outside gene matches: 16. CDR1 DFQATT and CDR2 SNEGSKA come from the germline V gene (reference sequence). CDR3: CSAQLLPLGLAGSYNEQFF. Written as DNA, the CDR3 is TGCAGTGCCCAATTACTACCCCTAGGACTAGCGGGGTCCTACAATGAGCAGTTCTTC.

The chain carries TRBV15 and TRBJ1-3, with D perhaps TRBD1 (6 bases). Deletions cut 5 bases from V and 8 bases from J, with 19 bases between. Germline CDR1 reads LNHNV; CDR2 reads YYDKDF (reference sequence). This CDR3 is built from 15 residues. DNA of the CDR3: TGTGCCACCAGCCGACACAGGGAAATCGGGGACACCATATATTTT. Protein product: CATSRHREIGDTIYF.

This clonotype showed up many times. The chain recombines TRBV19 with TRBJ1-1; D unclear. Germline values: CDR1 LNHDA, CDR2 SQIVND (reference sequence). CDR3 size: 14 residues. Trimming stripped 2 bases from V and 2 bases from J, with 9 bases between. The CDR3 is CASSILDLNTEAFF. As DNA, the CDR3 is TGTGCCAGTAGTATACTGGACCTAAACACTGAAGCTTTCTTT.

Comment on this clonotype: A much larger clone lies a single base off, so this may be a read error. CDR3 DNA: TGTGCCAGCACCCTGGTGGGGGCGAACACTGAAGCTTTCTTT. Its protein product is CASTLVGANTEAFF. V is TRBV12-3 or TRBV12-4 and J is TRBJ1-1; a possible D gene is TRBD1 (6 bases). The CDR3 contains 14 residues. V was clipped by 7 bases and J by 1 base, with 13 bases between them.

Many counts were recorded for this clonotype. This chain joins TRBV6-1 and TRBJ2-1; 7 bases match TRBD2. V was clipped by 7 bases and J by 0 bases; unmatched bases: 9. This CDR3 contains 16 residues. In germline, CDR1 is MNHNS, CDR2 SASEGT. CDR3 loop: CASTPGGGGSYNEQFF. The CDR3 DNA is TGTGCCAGCACCCCGGGGGGAGGAGGCTCCTACAATGAGCAGTTCTTC.

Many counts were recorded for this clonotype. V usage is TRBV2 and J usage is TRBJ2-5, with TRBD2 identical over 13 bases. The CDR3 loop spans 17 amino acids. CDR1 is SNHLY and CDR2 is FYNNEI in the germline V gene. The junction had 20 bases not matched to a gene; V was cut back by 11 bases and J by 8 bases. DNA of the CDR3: TGTGCCTCCCATGCTCCCCCGGGACTAGCGGGATTAGTAACCCAGTACTTC. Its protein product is CASHAPPGLAGLVTQYF.

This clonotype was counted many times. The DNA of the CDR3 is TGTGCCAGCAGTGGGGTCCCCCCCAGTAGCGGGAGGGCCATCTATGAGCAGTTCTTC. Translated, it gives CASSGVPPSSGRAIYEQFF. This chain connects TRBV6-1 to TRBJ2-1; 11 bases align to TRBD2. Trimming removed 4 bases from V and 8 bases from J; junction bases left unmatched: 19. Germline lookup yields CDR1 MNHNS and CDR2 SASEGT. The CDR3 is 19 amino acids.

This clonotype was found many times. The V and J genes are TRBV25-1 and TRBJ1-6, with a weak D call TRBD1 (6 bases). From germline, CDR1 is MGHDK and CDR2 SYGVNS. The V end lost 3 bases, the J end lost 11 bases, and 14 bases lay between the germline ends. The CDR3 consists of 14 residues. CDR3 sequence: CASSDSTGIAPLHF. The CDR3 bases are TGTGCCAGCAGTGACTCTACAGGGATTGCACCCCTCCACTTT.

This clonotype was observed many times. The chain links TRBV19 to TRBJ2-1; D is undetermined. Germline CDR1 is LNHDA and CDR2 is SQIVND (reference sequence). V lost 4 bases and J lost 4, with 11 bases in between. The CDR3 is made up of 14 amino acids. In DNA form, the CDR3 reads TGTGCCAGTAGTACCGGTGTATTATACAATGAGCAGTTCTTC. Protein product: CASSTGVLYNEQFF.

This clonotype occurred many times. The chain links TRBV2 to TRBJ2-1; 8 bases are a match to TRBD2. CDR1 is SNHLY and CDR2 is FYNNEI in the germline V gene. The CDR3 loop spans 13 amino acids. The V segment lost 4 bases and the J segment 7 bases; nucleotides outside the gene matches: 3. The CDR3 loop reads CASSVERGNEQFF. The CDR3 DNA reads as TGTGCCAGCAGTGTCGAGCGGGGGAATGAGCAGTTCTTC.